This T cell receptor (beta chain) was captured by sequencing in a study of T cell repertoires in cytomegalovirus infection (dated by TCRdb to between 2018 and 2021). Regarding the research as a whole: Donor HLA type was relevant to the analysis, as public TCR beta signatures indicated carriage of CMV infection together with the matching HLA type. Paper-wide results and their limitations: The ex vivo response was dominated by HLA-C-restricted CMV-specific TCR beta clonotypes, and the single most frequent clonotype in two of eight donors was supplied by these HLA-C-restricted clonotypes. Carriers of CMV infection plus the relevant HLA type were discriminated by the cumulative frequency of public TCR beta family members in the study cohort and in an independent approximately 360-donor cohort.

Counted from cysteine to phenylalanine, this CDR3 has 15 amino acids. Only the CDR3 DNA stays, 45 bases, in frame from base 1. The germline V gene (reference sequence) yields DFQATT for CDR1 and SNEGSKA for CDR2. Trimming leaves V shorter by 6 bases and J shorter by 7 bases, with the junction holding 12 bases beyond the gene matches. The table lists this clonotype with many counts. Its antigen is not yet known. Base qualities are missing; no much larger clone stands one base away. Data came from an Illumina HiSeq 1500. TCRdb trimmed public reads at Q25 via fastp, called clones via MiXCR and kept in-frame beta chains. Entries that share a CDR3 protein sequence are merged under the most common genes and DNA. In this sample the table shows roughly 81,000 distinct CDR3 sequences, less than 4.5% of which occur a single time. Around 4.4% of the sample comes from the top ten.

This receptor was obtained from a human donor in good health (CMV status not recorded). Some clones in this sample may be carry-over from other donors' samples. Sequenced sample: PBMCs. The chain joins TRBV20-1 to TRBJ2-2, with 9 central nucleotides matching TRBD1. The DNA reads TGCAGTGCCTTCCCAGTAGACAGGGGGGGCGGGGAGCTGTTTTTT. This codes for CSAFPVDRGGGELFF.